This is a list of T cell receptor beta chains from one sample in a study of a mutant IDH1 vaccine in newly diagnosed glioma. No cognate antigen is known for these TCRs. TCRdb keeps only in-frame clones here, not all; method: immunoSEQ multiplex PCR. Altogether 100,000 to 150,000 clones are present, 80% being singletons, with the ten largest covering about 5.5%. Sequencing used PBMCs, obtained from a glioma patient whose treatment included an IDH1 peptide vaccine. These receptors were obtained from a man in his forties or fifties with glioma. CDR3s include the opening cysteine and the closing phenylalanine or tryptophan. Each record gives: clone size, V gene, D gene, J gene, CDR3 DNA, CDR3 protein. D genes are given only for firm matches. Rows give clone size only sometimes, using once, few, many, or a class for an expanded clone.

abundance: NA
v_gene: TRBV6-5
d_gene: NA
j_gene: TRBJ2-7
CDR3nt: TGTGCCAGCAGTTACTCAGCCGGTTACAGCTCCTACGAGCAGTACTTC
CDR3aa: CASSYSAGYSSYEQYF

abundance: NA
v_gene: TRBV11-3
d_gene: NA
j_gene: TRBJ2-2
CDR3nt: TGTGCCAGCAGCTTCGGCAGGGGAAACACCGGGGAGCTGTTTTTT
CDR3aa: CASSFGRGNTGELFF

abundance: NA
v_gene: TRBV5-6
d_gene: NA
j_gene: TRBJ2-7
CDR3nt: TGTGCCAGCAGCTGGGCGGGAAGCTCCTACGAGCAGTACTTC
CDR3aa: CASSWAGSSYEQYF

abundance: NA
v_gene: TRBV4-2
d_gene: NA
j_gene: TRBJ2-7
CDR3nt: TGTGCCAGCAGCCAAGAGGGGGAGGCGAGGGAGCAGTACTTC
CDR3aa: CASSQEGEAREQYF

abundance: few
v_gene: TRBV30
d_gene: TRBD1
j_gene: TRBJ1-5
CDR3nt: TGTGCCTGGAGTGGAGACAGGGATGATCAGCCCCAGCATTTT
CDR3aa: CAWSGDRDDQPQHF

abundance: few
v_gene: TRBV7-9
d_gene: TRBD1
j_gene: TRBJ2-6
CDR3nt: TGTGCCAGCAGCATAGACAGGGTTTCTGGGGCCAACGTCCTGACTTTC
CDR3aa: CASSIDRVSGANVLTF

abundance: NA
v_gene: TRBV11-2
d_gene: NA
j_gene: TRBJ1-5
CDR3nt: TGTGCCAGCAGCTTAGATGTGGGGTTTGGAGGCAATCAGCCCCAGCATTTT
CDR3aa: CASSLDVGFGGNQPQHF

abundance: NA
v_gene: TRBV29-1
d_gene: NA
j_gene: TRBJ2-1
CDR3nt: TGCAGCGTTGATCCCCTGGCGGCTTCCTACAATGAGCAGTTCTTC
CDR3aa: CSVDPLAASYNEQFF

abundance: NA
v_gene: TRBV4-3
d_gene: NA
j_gene: TRBJ2-1
CDR3nt: TGCGCCAGCAGCCAAGGACCTTTGGGGGCTGGAAGGTTCTTC
CDR3aa: CASSQGPLGAGRFF

abundance: NA
v_gene: TRBV4-1
d_gene: NA
j_gene: TRBJ1-5
CDR3nt: TGCGCCAGCAGCCAATCACAGGGCAGCCATAGCAATCAGCCCCAGCATTTT
CDR3aa: CASSQSQGSHSNQPQHF

abundance: NA
v_gene: TRBV7-9
d_gene: NA
j_gene: TRBJ1-3
CDR3nt: TGTGCCAGCAGTCAATCATCTGGAAACACCATATATTTT
CDR3aa: CASSQSSGNTIYF

abundance: NA
v_gene: TRBV25-1
d_gene: TRBD2
j_gene: TRBJ2-1
CDR3nt: TGTGCCAGCAGGGGACTAGCGGGAGGTGGTTCCTACAATGAGCAGTTCTTC
CDR3aa: CASRGLAGGGSYNEQFF

abundance: NA
v_gene: TRBV5-4
d_gene: NA
j_gene: TRBJ2-5
CDR3nt: TGTGCCAGCAGCTTGTCCGGGACACGCCAAGAGACCCAGTACTTC
CDR3aa: CASSLSGTRQETQYF

abundance: once
v_gene: TRBV6-5
d_gene: TRBD1
j_gene: TRBJ1-3
CDR3nt: TGTGCCAGCAGTCCAGGGGGCAACTCTGGAAACACCATATATTTT
CDR3aa: CASSPGGNSGNTIYF

abundance: NA
v_gene: TRBV18
d_gene: TRBD1
j_gene: TRBJ1-5
CDR3nt: TGTGCCAGCTCACCGGGACAGGGGAGAGATCAGCCCCAGCATTTT
CDR3aa: CASSPGQGRDQPQHF

abundance: NA
v_gene: TRBV7-2
d_gene: NA
j_gene: TRBJ2-5
CDR3nt: TGTGCCAGCAGCTTAGGGGAGAAGGCCCAGTACTTC
CDR3aa: CASSLGEKAQYF

abundance: NA
v_gene: TRBV7-3
d_gene: TRBD2
j_gene: TRBJ2-1
CDR3nt: TGTGCCAGCAGCTTAAGGGCGGCTAGCGGCTACAATGAGCAGTTCTTC
CDR3aa: CASSLRAASGYNEQFF

abundance: NA
v_gene: TRBV11-2
d_gene: TRBD2
j_gene: TRBJ2-3
CDR3nt: TGTGCCAGCAGTCGTACTAGCGGGGGTTTTTTTAGCACAGATACGCAGTATTTT
CDR3aa: CASSRTSGGFFSTDTQYF

abundance: NA
v_gene: TRBV7-9
d_gene: TRBD1
j_gene: TRBJ2-7
CDR3nt: TGTGCCAGCAGCTTTCTTCCCCTGGACAGGTCCTACGAGCAGTACTTC
CDR3aa: CASSFLPLDRSYEQYF

abundance: NA
v_gene: TRBV21-1
d_gene: NA
j_gene: TRBJ2-2
CDR3nt: TGTGCCAGCAGCAAAGGGACGGGGAACACCGGGGAGCTGTTTTTT
CDR3aa: CASSKGTGNTGELFF

abundance: NA
v_gene: TRBV9
d_gene: NA
j_gene: TRBJ2-3
CDR3nt: TGTGCCAGCAGCCCCACCTTGTTGAACACAGATACGCAGTATTTT
CDR3aa: CASSPTLLNTDTQYF

abundance: once
v_gene: TRBV19
d_gene: NA
j_gene: TRBJ1-5
CDR3nt: TGTGGGGCCGCCAGGGGAGTGGGCAATCAGCCCCAGCATTTT
CDR3aa: CGAARGVGNQPQHF

abundance: NA
v_gene: TRBV6-1
d_gene: NA
j_gene: TRBJ2-3
CDR3nt: TGTGCCAGCAGTGAAGCACCGGGGGTAACAGATACGCAGTATTTT
CDR3aa: CASSEAPGVTDTQYF

abundance: NA
v_gene: TRBV6-5
d_gene: NA
j_gene: TRBJ1-6
CDR3nt: TGTGCCAGCACCGAAGGTAGTTCACCCCTCCACTTT
CDR3aa: CASTEGSSPLHF

abundance: NA
v_gene: TRBV19
d_gene: TRBD1
j_gene: TRBJ1-5
CDR3nt: TGTGCCAGTAGTATAGGGACAGGGGGCGGATTTCAGCCCCAGCATTTT
CDR3aa: CASSIGTGGGFQPQHF

abundance: NA
v_gene: TRBV18
d_gene: NA
j_gene: TRBJ2-2
CDR3nt: TGTGCCAGCTCACCAGGCAGGACGAACACCGGGGAGCTGTTTTTT
CDR3aa: CASSPGRTNTGELFF

abundance: NA
v_gene: TRBV4-2
d_gene: TRBD2
j_gene: TRBJ2-3
CDR3nt: TGTGCCAGCAGCCAAGAAAACCTAGCGGCTGGGGGCACAGATACGCAGTATTTT
CDR3aa: CASSQENLAAGGTDTQYF

abundance: NA
v_gene: TRBV18
d_gene: NA
j_gene: TRBJ1-6
CDR3nt: TGTGCCAGCTCAAATGGCCGGACAGATAATTCACCCCTCCACTTT
CDR3aa: CASSNGRTDNSPLHF

abundance: NA
v_gene: TRBV5-1
d_gene: NA
j_gene: TRBJ2-3
CDR3nt: TGCGCCAGCACCAGGACTAACCACCTCACAGATACGCAGTATTTT
CDR3aa: CASTRTNHLTDTQYF

abundance: NA
v_gene: TRBV6-5
d_gene: NA
j_gene: TRBJ1-1
CDR3nt: TGTGCCAGCAGTTACCCGGGCAGGGAAGTTGAAGCTTTCTTT
CDR3aa: CASSYPGREVEAFF

abundance: NA
v_gene: TRBV28
d_gene: NA
j_gene: TRBJ2-7
CDR3nt: TGTGCCAGCTATTCCTCGGAGTCCCACGAGCAGTACTTC
CDR3aa: CASYSSESHEQYF

abundance: NA
v_gene: TRBV18
d_gene: TRBD2
j_gene: TRBJ2-3
CDR3nt: TGTGCCAGCTCAGCCGGGACTATCAAAGATACGCAGTATTTT
CDR3aa: CASSAGTIKDTQYF

abundance: NA
v_gene: TRBV6-6
d_gene: NA
j_gene: TRBJ1-4
CDR3nt: TGTGCCAGCAGACCCGACATTAGCAAACTGTTTTTT
CDR3aa: CASRPDISKLFF